These T cell receptor beta chains were read from a single sample in a study of beta chain features in type 1 diabetes. Measured with immunoSEQ multiplex PCR; TCRdb has only the in-frame clones, and not every one. The sample consists of hundreds of thousands of clones, 11% to 15% of them appearing once. The sequencing input was naive CD4+ T cells from blood. The receptors derive from a man aged 18 to 29 with type 1 diabetes. Each CDR3 is given with its conserved first and last residue. Each record gives: clone size, CDR3 length, D gene, J gene, V gene, CDR3 protein, CDR3 DNA. The D gene is left open where the match is weak. The listing skips clone size in some rows; elsewhere it reads once, few, many or a size class.

few 13 . TRBJ1-1 TRBV19 CASTHRSNTEAFF TGTGCCAGCACCCACAGGTCCAACACTGAAGCTTTCTTT
few 14 . TRBJ1-6 TRBV7-2 CASSPGTSGSPLHF TGTGCCAGCAGCCCCGGCACCTCAGGTTCACCCCTCCACTTT
few 12 . TRBJ2-4 TRBV11-2 CASSLGGVLQYF TGTGCCAGCAGCTTAGGGGGGGTTTTGCAGTACTTC
. 15 . TRBJ1-1 TRBV18 CASSPDEVLNTEAFF TGTGCCAGCTCACCAGATGAGGTATTGAACACTGAAGCTTTCTTT
. 12 TRBD2 TRBJ2-3 TRBV7-2 CASSWSGGSQYF TGTGCCAGCAGCTGGAGCGGGGGTTCGCAGTATTTT
. 16 TRBD1 TRBJ2-6 TRBV7-2 CASSLYRGSGANVLTF TGTGCCAGCAGCCTTTACAGGGGCTCTGGGGCCAACGTCCTGACTTTC
. 14 TRBD1 TRBJ1-2 TRBV28 CASSDSVDRPRYTF TGTGCCAGCAGCGACTCGGTGGACAGGCCGCGCTACACCTTC
. 18 TRBD2 TRBJ2-1 TRBV2 CASNGGVAGVPNYNEQFF TGTGCCAGCAATGGGGGAGTAGCGGGAGTTCCCAACTACAATGAGCAGTTCTTC
few 14 . TRBJ1-5 TRBV2 CASSSWTENQPQHF TGTGCCAGCAGTTCATGGACAGAGAATCAGCCCCAGCATTTT
few 15 . TRBJ2-2 TRBV25-1 CASSERQGGTGELFF TGTGCCAGCAGTGAACGCCAGGGAGGTACCGGGGAGCTGTTTTTT
few 12 . TRBJ2-2 TRBV30 CASSSGGGELFF TGTGCCAGCTCGTCCGGAGGCGGGGAGCTGTTTTTT
. 12 . TRBJ2-5 TRBV5-4 CASSRDSETQYF TGTGCCAGCAGCCGCGATTCGGAGACCCAGTACTTC
. 14 . TRBJ1-3 TRBV7-9 CASSRGVAGNTIYF TGTGCCAGCAGCCGTGGGGTTGCTGGAAACACCATATATTTT
few 14 . TRBJ2-3 TRBV7-2 CASSFQRGTDTQYF TGTGCCAGCAGCTTCCAACGAGGCACAGATACGCAGTATTTT
. 18 . TRBJ1-2 TRBV11-2 CASSLGDLGTAHLYGYTF TGTGCCAGCAGCTTAGGTGATCTTGGGACTGCCCACCTTTATGGCTACACCTTC
few 11 . TRBJ2-7 TRBV7-8 CASSPNYEQYF TGTGCCAGCAGCCCCAACTACGAGCAGTACTTC
. 15 . TRBJ2-1 TRBV5-1 CASSLAGTSYNEQFF TGCGCCAGCAGCTTGGCCGGGACTTCCTACAATGAGCAGTTCTTC
few 16 TRBD2 TRBJ2-3 TRBV7-6 CASSFPGTSGTDTQYF TGTGCCAGCAGCTTCCCCGGGACTAGCGGGACAGATACGCAGTATTTT
. 14 . TRBJ1-1 TRBV6-5 CASSVDRSNTEAFF TGTGCCAGCAGTGTCGACAGGTCGAACACTGAAGCTTTCTTT
few 17 . TRBJ2-2 TRBV11-2 CASRIRNGGPNTGELFF TGTGCCAGCAGGATTAGGAACGGGGGGCCGAACACCGGGGAGCTGTTTTTT
. 16 TRBD1 TRBJ2-1 TRBV5-1 CASRTLTGGTYNEQFF TGCGCCAGCAGGACCCTTACAGGGGGCACCTACAATGAGCAGTTCTTC
once 15 . TRBJ2-3 TRBV5-1 CASSLDTGNTDTQYF TGCGCCAGCAGCTTGGATACAGGAAACACAGATACGCAGTATTTT
few 12 . TRBJ1-1 TRBV30 CAWIPKNTEAFF TGTGCCTGGATCCCAAAGAACACTGAAGCTTTCTTT
. 13 . TRBJ2-3 TRBV7-8 CASSASLTDTQYF TGTGCCAGCAGCGCCTCTCTGACAGATACGCAGTATTTT
few 16 . TRBJ2-3 TRBV10-2 CASSESKGVGTDTQYF TGCGCCAGCAGTGAGTCGAAGGGAGTGGGCACAGATACGCAGTATTTT
. 12 . TRBJ2-7 TRBV5-1 CASSLEGWEQYF TGCGCCAGCAGCTTGGAAGGCTGGGAGCAGTACTTC
few 14 . TRBJ1-5 TRBV4-2 CASSQEAEGGPQHF TGTGCCAGCAGCCAAGAAGCCGAAGGAGGGCCCCAGCATTTT
. 14 . TRBJ1-2 TRBV11-2 CASSLNSFNYGYTF TGTGCCAGCAGCTTGAACAGCTTTAACTATGGCTACACCTTC
. 15 . TRBJ1-2 TRBV7-8 CASTPAGAPFYGYTF TGTGCCAGCACCCCCGCCGGCGCTCCATTCTATGGCTACACCTTC
. 14 . TRBJ2-5 TRBV28 CASSSDRSPETQYF TGTGCCAGCAGCTCCGACAGGTCCCCAGAGACCCAGTACTTC
few 16 TRBD2 TRBJ2-4 TRBV9 CASSGLTSGPTGIQYF TGTGCCAGCAGCGGGCTAACTAGCGGCCCTACGGGCATTCAGTACTTC
few 15 TRBD1 TRBJ1-2 TRBV19 CASSTQTGELSGYTF TGTGCCAGTAGTACACAGACAGGGGAGCTTAGCGGCTACACCTTC
once 15 TRBD2 TRBJ2-5 TRBV5-4 CASSFIAGNQETQYF TGTGCCAGCAGCTTCATAGCGGGAAACCAAGAGACCCAGTACTTC
few 17 . TRBJ2-2 TRBV7-2 CASSLGWYGRNTGELFF TGTGCCAGCAGCTTAGGATGGTACGGGAGGAACACCGGGGAGCTGTTTTTT
few 13 . TRBJ2-3 TRBV27 CASSLAGTDTQYF TGTGCCAGCAGCCTTGCCGGGACAGATACGCAGTATTTT
. 17 . TRBJ1-6 TRBV14 CASSQRAHTGYNSPLHF TGTGCCAGCAGCCAACGTGCCCATACTGGGTATAATTCACCCCTCCACTTT
few 13 . TRBJ2-3 TRBV5-1 CASSNRPTDTQYF TGCGCCAGCAGCAATCGGCCCACAGATACGCAGTATTTT
. 15 . TRBJ1-2 TRBV7-6 CASSLNGLPISGYTF TGTGCCAGCAGCTTAAACGGATTACCTATAAGCGGCTACACCTTC
few 14 . TRBJ2-1 TRBV19 CASSPPPSGNEQFF TGTGCCAGTAGTCCTCCCCCTTCGGGGAATGAGCAGTTCTTC
. 17 TRBD1 TRBJ1-2 TRBV4-1 CASSQAPQGTGFYGYTF TGCGCCAGCAGCCAAGCTCCCCAAGGGACAGGGTTTTATGGCTACACCTTC
few 13 . TRBJ2-1 TRBV9 CASSVSQGNEQFF TGTGCCAGCAGCGTATCGCAGGGCAATGAGCAGTTCTTC
. 15 TRBD1 TRBJ1-1 TRBV25-1 CASSTLTGGFTEAFF TGTGCCAGCAGTACCCTGACAGGGGGCTTTACTGAAGCTTTCTTT
. 15 . TRBJ1-1 TRBV5-4 CASSPRGGQNTEAFF TGTGCCAGCAGCCCCCGAGGGGGTCAGAACACTGAAGCTTTCTTT
few 15 TRBD2 TRBJ2-7 TRBV29-1 CSVYHRTSGRGEQYF TGCAGCGTTTATCACCGGACTAGCGGCCGAGGGGAGCAGTACTTC
few 16 . TRBJ1-5 TRBV6-6 CASSPAQQYSNQPQHF TGTGCCAGCAGTCCTGCCCAGCAGTATAGCAATCAGCCCCAGCATTTT
. 11 . TRBJ2-5 TRBV11-2 CASSWGETQYF TGTGCCAGCAGCTGGGGGGAGACCCAGTACTTC
. 12 . TRBJ2-3 TRBV9 CASSSRGDTQYF TGTGCCAGCAGCTCAAGGGGAGATACGCAGTATTTT
few 15 . TRBJ1-5 TRBV30 CAWSFPPPTNQPQHF TGTGCCTGGAGTTTTCCTCCTCCTACCAATCAGCCCCAGCATTTT
few 11 . TRBJ1-5 TRBV30 CAWSGGEAQHF TGTGCCTGGAGTGGGGGGGAGGCCCAGCATTTT
. 13 TRBD1 TRBJ2-5 TRBV7-9 CASRTTGVETQYF TGTGCCAGCAGAACTACAGGGGTGGAGACCCAGTACTTC
. 11 TRBD2 TRBJ2-7 TRBV2 CASSSSGGQYF TGTGCCAGCAGCTCTAGCGGGGGGCAGTACTTC
few 15 . TRBJ2-5 TRBV9 CASSARMGYQETQYF TGTGCCAGCAGCGCCAGGATGGGGTACCAAGAGACCCAGTACTTC
few 15 . TRBJ1-1 TRBV5-4 CASSTEQGSDTEAFF TGTGCCAGCAGCACCGAACAGGGATCAGACACTGAAGCTTTCTTT
few 13 . TRBJ1-1 TRBV6-5 CASSYSGRFEAFF TGTGCCAGCAGTTACTCAGGACGGTTTGAAGCTTTCTTT
few 16 . TRBJ2-7 TRBV7-6 CASSLTTGASSYEQYF TGTGCCAGCAGCTTAACGACGGGGGCCTCCTCCTACGAGCAGTACTTC
. 11 . TRBJ2-1 TRBV7-9 CASSAGTEQFF TGTGCCAGCAGCGCAGGGACAGAGCAGTTCTTC
. 15 TRBD1 TRBJ2-1 TRBV30 CALGTGASSYNEQFF TGTGCCTTGGGGACAGGGGCGAGCTCCTACAATGAGCAGTTCTTC
. 15 . TRBJ2-1 TRBV18 CASSPNPHYYNEQFF TGTGCCAGCTCACCAAATCCCCACTACTACAATGAGCAGTTCTTC
. 15 . TRBJ2-3 TRBV2 CASSEEYTSTDTQYF TGTGCCAGCAGTGAAGAATACACAAGCACAGATACGCAGTATTTT
few 14 . TRBJ1-1 TRBV7-3 CASSLDGRRSEAFF TGTGCCAGCAGCTTAGACGGCAGGCGAAGTGAAGCTTTCTTT